Given below is one TCR beta chain in context. Its antigen remains unidentified. V shed 5 bases and J shed 6 bases, with 14 bases lying between them. Germline V gene lookup returns CDR1 SNHLY and CDR2 FYNNEI. The CDR3 has 13 residues. This entry is derived from a study of blood T cells in healthy people across ages. Study-wide findings and caveats: A greater number of naive CD4+ cells and higher diversity distinguished long-lived donors from aged donors.

Through a sample-barcoded 5' primer and a J-beta primer mix, a second PCR was run for roughly 6 to 11 cycles. Each CDR3 protein is one row after TCRdb ran MiXCR on the 5' RACE reads. This table has about 1,800,000 distinct CDR3 sequences, over 25% appearing once. The sequence came from a woman aged 25-40 years in good health. The J gene is TRBJ2-7, the V gene TRBV2; D unclear. The material sequenced was blood. The CDR3 is CASSPLDGAEQYF. The CDR3 DNA is TGTGCCAGCAGTCCTCTGGACGGCGCCGAGCAGTACTTC.